The entry that follows covers one T cell receptor (beta chain) sequence. Primers included in the PCR were 60 Vbeta and 13 Jbeta primers. Assay used: immunoSEQ multiplex PCR; TCRdb lists only in-frame clones, some missing. Counted here are 180,000 or so clones, approximately 9.5% occurring once; the ten biggest clones make up roughly 1.4%. The data derive from a study of cytomegalovirus exposure and HLA in healthy donors. Trimming pared 2 bases from V and 3 bases from J, leaving 17 bases between. The CDR3 has 15 residues. From germline, CDR1 is GTSNPN and CDR2 SVGIG (reference sequence). This sequence originates from a woman aged 25 to 45 in good health and CMV-seropositive. The J gene is TRBJ2-7, the V gene TRBV30, with D hard to call. What was sequenced was PBMCs. The CDR3 DNA reads as TGTGCCTGGAGTTTATCGGCAGGAACATTCTACGAGCAGTACTTC. It yields the protein CAWSLSAGTFYEQYF.